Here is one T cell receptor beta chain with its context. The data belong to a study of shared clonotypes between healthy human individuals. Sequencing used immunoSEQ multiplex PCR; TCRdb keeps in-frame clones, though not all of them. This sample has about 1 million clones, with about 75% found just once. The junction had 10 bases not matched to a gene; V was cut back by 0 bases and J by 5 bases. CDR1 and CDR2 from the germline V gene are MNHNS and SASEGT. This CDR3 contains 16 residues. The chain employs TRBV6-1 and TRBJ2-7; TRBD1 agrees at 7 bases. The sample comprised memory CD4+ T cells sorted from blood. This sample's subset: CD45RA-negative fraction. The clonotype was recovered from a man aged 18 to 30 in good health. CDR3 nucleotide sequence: TGTGCCAGCAGTGAAGCGCTATTACAGGGGCCCCACGAGCAGTACTTC. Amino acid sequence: CASSEALLQGPHEQYF.